The sequence of this TCR beta chain was determined in a study of a mutant IDH1 vaccine in newly diagnosed glioma. The protocol was immunoSEQ multiplex PCR, while the TCRdb copy is restricted to in-frame clones and leaves out a portion. The sample carries some 51,000 clones, around 80% recorded once. Time point indicated: week 5, during vaccination. Vaccinated patients received 300 ug of mutant IDH1 20-mer peptide per dose, with topical imiquimod. The germline V gene has CDR1 DFQATT and CDR2 SNEGSKA (reference sequence). The CDR3 is 11 amino acids. Comments on this clone: Antigen unknown. At one boundary the junction diverges from the germline segment, which might be a read error.

The chain employs TRBV20-1 and TRBJ1-4; D not certain. This sequence was found in a man aged 45-65 years with glioma. The material was PBMCs, obtained from a glioma patient whose treatment included an IDH1 peptide vaccine. The CDR3 bases are TGCAGTGCTCGGGCTAACGAAAAACTGTTTTTT. Translating it yields CSARANEKLFF.